Described below is a single T cell receptor (beta chain) sequence and its context. No antigen is known for it. This specimen comes from a study of shared clonotypes between healthy human individuals. Whole-study context: Researchers assigned three CD4 naive, three CD4 memory, two CD8 naive and one CD8 memory plate to each donor. Broader study findings: Sampling involved blood alone; tissue repertoires likely differ. Across four donors, naive CD4 shared 5% to 5.5%, naive CD8 more than 3%, memory CD4 roughly 2.5%, memory CD8 around 0.36%.

Sequenced by immunoSEQ multiplex PCR; TCRdb stores in-frame clones only, minus some. The sample lists 1,400,000 or so clones, approximately 98.5% occurring once. HIV-negative, healthy adults without recent acute infections or vaccinations were the donors. Per the germline V gene, CDR1 is MDHEN and CDR2 is SYDVKM. CDR3 length equals 12 residues. Trimming removed 3 bases at V and 4 bases at J, with 3 bases between. The V and J genes are TRBV28 and TRBJ2-2; D unclear. The specimen sequenced was naive CD4+ T cells sorted from blood. Subset specified: CD45RA+ positively selected. This TCR derives from a man aged 30 to 39 in good health. CDR3 bases: TGTGCCAGCAGTTTTCTCACCGGGGAGCTGTTTTTT. Amino acid sequence: CASSFLTGELFF.